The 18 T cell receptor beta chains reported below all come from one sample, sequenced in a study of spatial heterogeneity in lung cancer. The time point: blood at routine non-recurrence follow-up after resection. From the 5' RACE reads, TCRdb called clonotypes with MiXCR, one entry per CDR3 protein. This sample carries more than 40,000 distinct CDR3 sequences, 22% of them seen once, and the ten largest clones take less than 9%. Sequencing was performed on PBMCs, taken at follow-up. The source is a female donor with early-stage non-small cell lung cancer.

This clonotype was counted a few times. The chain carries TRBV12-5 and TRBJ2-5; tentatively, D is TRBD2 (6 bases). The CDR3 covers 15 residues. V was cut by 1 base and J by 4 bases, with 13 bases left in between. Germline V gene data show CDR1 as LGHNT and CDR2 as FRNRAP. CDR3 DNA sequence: TGTGCTAGTGGTTTGGACGCGGGACTTCTAGAGACCCAGTACTTC. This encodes CASGLDAGLLETQYF.

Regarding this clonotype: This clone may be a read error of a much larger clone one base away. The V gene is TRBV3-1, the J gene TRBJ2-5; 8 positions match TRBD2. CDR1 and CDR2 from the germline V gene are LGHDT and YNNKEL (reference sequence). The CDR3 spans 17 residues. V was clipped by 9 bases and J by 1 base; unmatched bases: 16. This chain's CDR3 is CARRRRGSGSPQETQYF. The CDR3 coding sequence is TGTGCCAGGAGGCGAAGGGGGAGCGGGAGTCCCCAAGAGACCCAGTACTTC.

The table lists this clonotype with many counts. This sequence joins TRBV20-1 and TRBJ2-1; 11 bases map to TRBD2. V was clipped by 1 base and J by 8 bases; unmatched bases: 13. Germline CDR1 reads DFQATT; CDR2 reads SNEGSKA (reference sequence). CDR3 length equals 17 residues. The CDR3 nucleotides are TGCAGTGCTAGAGCCCGGACCACTAGCGGGAGAGGATATGAGCAGTTCTTC. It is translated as CSARARTTSGRGYEQFF.

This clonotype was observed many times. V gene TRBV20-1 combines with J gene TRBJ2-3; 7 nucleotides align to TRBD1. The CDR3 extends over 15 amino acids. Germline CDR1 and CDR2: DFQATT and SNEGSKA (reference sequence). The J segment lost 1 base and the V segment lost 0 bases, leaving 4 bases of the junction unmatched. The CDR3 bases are TGCAGTGCTAGAGATGACGGACAGGGCACAGATACGCAGTATTTT. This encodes CSARDDGQGTDTQYF.

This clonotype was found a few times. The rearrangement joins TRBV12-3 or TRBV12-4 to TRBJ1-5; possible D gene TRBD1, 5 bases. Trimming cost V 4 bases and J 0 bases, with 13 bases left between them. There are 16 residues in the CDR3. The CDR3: CASSSSYDSSNQPQHF. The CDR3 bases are TGTGCCAGCAGTTCAAGCTATGACAGTAGCAATCAGCCCCAGCATTTT.

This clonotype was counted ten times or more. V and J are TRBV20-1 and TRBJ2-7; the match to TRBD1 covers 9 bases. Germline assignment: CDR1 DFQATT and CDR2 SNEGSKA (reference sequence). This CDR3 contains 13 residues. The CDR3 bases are TGCGGCATTGGGGGGACAGGGTTTTACGAGCAGTACTTC. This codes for CGIGGTGFYEQYF.

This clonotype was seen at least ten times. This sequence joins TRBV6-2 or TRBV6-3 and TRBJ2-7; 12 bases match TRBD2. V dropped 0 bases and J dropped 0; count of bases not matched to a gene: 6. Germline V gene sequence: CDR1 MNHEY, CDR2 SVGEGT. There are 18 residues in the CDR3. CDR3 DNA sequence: TGTGCCAGCAGTTACTCTAGACTAGCGGGGGATCTCTCCTACGAGCAGTACGTC. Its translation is CASSYSRLAGDLSYEQYV.

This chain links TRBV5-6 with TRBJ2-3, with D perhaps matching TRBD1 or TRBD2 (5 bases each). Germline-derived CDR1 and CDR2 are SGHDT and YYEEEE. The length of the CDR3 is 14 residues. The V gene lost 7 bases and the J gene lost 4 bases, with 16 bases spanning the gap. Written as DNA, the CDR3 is TGTGCCAGCTTGTCTAATGGGGGTTCAGATACGCAGTATTTT. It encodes CASLSNGGSDTQYF.

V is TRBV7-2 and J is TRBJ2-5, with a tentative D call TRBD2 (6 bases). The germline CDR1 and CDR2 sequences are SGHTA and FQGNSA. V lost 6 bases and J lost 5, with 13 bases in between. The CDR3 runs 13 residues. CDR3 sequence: CASRNNGRETQYF. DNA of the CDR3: TGTGCCAGCAGAAATAATGGGAGGGAGACCCAGTACTTC.

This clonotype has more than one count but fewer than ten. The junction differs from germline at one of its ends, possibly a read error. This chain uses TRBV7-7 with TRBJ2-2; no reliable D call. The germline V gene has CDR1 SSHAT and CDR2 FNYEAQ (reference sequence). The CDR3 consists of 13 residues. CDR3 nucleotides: TGTGCTAGCAGCTCTGGATACACCGGGGAGCTGTTTTTT. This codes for CASSSGYTGELFF.

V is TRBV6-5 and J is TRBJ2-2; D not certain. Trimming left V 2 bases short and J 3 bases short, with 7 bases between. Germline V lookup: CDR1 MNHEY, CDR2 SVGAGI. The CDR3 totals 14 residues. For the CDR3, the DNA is TGTGCCAGCAGTTACGTGAGCCACACCGGGGAGCTGTTTTTT. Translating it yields CASSYVSHTGELFF.

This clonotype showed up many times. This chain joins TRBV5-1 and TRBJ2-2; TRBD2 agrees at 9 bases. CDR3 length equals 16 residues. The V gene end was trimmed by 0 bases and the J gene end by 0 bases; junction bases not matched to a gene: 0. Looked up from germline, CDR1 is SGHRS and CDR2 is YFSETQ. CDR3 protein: CASSLGLAANTGELFF. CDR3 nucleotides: TGCGCCAGCAGCTTGGGACTAGCGGCGAACACCGGGGAGCTGTTTTTT.

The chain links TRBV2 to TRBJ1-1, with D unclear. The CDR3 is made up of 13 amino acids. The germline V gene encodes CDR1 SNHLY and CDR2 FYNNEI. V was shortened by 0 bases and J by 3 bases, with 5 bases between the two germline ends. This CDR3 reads CASSEATYTEAFF. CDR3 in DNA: TGTGCCAGCAGTGAAGCGACGTACACTGAAGCTTTCTTT.

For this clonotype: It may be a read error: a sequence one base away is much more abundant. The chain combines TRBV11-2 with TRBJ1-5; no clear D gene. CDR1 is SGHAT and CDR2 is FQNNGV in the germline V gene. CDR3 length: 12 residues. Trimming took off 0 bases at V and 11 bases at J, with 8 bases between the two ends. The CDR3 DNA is TGTGCCAGCAGCTTAGAAAACCAGTCCCAGCATTTT. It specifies CASSLENQSQHF.

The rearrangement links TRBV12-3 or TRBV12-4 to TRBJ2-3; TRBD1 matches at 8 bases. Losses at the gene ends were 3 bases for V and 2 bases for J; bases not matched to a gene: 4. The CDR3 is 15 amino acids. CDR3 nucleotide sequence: TGTGCCAGCAGTTTTTACCAGGGGGCCACAGATACGCAGTATTTT. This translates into CASSFYQGATDTQYF.

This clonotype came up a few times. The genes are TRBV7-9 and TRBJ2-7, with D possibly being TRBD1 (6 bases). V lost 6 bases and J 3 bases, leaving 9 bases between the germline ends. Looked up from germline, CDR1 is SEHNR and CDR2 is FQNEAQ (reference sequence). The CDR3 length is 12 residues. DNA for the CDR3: TGTGCCAGCAGGGGACATAACTACGAGCAGTACTTC. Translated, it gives CASRGHNYEQYF.

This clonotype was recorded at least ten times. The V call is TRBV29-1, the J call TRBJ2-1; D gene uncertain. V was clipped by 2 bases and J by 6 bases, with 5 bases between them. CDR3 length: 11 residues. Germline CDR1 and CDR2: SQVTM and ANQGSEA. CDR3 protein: CSVELFNEQFF. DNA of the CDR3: TGCAGCGTTGAATTATTCAATGAGCAGTTCTTC.

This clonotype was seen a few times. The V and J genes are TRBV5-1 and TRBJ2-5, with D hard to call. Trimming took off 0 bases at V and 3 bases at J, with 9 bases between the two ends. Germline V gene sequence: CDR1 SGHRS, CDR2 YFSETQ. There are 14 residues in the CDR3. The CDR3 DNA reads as TGCGCCAGCAGCTTGGGGGGTGGCGAAGAGACCCAGTACTTC. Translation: CASSLGGGEETQYF.